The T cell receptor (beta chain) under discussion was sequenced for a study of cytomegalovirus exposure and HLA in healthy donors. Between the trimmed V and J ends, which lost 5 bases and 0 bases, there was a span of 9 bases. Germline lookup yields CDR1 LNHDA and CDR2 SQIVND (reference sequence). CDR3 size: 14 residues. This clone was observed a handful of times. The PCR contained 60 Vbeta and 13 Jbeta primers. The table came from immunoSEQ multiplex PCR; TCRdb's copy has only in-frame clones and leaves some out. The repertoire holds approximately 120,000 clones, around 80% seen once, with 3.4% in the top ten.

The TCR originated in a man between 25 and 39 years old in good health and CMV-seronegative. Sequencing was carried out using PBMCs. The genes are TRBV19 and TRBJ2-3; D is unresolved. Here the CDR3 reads CASSEFKSTDTQYF. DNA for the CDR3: TGTGCCAGTAGTGAGTTCAAGAGCACAGATACGCAGTATTTT. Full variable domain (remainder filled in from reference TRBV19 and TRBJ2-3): DGGITQSPKYLFRKEGQNVTLSCEQNLNHDAMYWYRQDPGQGLRLIYYSQIVNDFQKGDIAEGYSVSREKKESFPLTVTSAQKNPTAFYLCASSEFKSTDTQYFGPGTRLTVL.